This passage covers 14 T cell receptor beta chains from one sample sequenced in a study of cytomegalovirus exposure and HLA in healthy donors. In the PCR, 60 Vbeta and 13 Jbeta primers were used. Assay used: immunoSEQ multiplex PCR; TCRdb lists only in-frame clones, some missing. The sample has roughly 130,000 clones, just under 80% seen once. The sample comprised PBMCs. All receptors derive from a middle-aged woman in good health and CMV-seronegative.

CDR3 amino acids: CASSTRDSDTEAFF. CDR3 in DNA: TGTGCCAGTAGTACTCGGGACAGCGACACTGAAGCTTTCTTT. The J gene is TRBJ1-1, the V gene TRBV19; 7 bases are a match to TRBD1. Trimming at V came to 4 bases and at J to 3 bases, leaving 5 bases not matched to a gene. Germline CDR1 reads LNHDA; CDR2 reads SQIVND (reference sequence). CDR3 length: 14 residues.

The gene calls are TRBV19 and TRBJ2-1; 7 nucleotides line up with TRBD1. J lost 0 bases, V lost 4 bases, and 9 bases had no gene match. The CDR3 runs to 17 residues. The germline V gene has CDR1 LNHDA and CDR2 SQIVND (reference sequence). CDR3 sequence reads: CASSRETGYSSYNEQFF. The CDR3 bases are TGTGCCAGTAGTAGAGAGACAGGGTATAGCTCCTACAATGAGCAGTTCTTC.

The chain combines TRBV19 with TRBJ2-7, with a weak D call TRBD2 (6 bases). CDR3 size: 15 residues. The germline gives CDR1 LNHDA, CDR2 SQIVND (reference sequence). The V gene lost 4 bases and the J gene lost 4 bases, with 17 bases spanning the gap. Written as DNA, the CDR3 is TGTGCCAGTAGTACCTCGAGGACTACGAGTTACGAGCAGTACTTC. Translating gives CASSTSRTTSYEQYF.

This chain joins TRBV28 and TRBJ2-1, with D tentatively TRBD1 (6 bases). This CDR3 is built from 14 residues. The V gene lost 5 bases and the J gene lost 6 bases, with 14 bases spanning the gap. The germline gives CDR1 MDHEN, CDR2 SYDVKM. CDR3 DNA sequence: TGTGCCAGCAGTATTTCCCAGGGGAGCAATGAGCAGTTCTTC. Amino acids: CASSISQGSNEQFF. The whole variable domain, remainder taken from reference TRBV28 and TRBJ2-1, is DVKVTQSSRYLVKRTGEKVFLECVQDMDHENMFWYRQDPGLGLRLIYFSYDVKMKEKGDIPEGYSVSREKKERFSLILESASTNQTSMYLCASSISQGSNEQFFGPGTRLTVL.

Note on this clone: Within the sample, other DNA sequences also encode this same CDR3. The chain employs TRBV19 and TRBJ2-6, with 10 bases that match TRBD1. This CDR3 comprises 16 residues. Germline CDR1 reads LNHDA; CDR2 reads SQIVND (reference sequence). V trimming: 8 bases; J trimming: 0 bases; junction bases outside the gene matches: 4. Here the CDR3 DNA reads TGTGCCAGTGGGGACAGGGGAAGCTCTGGGGCCAACGTCCTGACTTTC. Protein sequence: CASGDRGSSGANVLTF. The full variable domain, in which reference TRBV19 and TRBJ2-6 provide the parts outside the CDR3, is DGGITQSPKYLFRKEGQNVTLSCEQNLNHDAMYWYRQDPGQGLRLIYYSQIVNDFQKGDIAEGYSVSREKKESFPLTVTSAQKNPTAFYLCASGDRGSSGANVLTFGAGSRLTVL.

V is TRBV7-9 and J is TRBJ1-5; D call uncertain. From germline, CDR1 is SEHNR and CDR2 FQNEAQ (reference sequence). The CDR3 extends over 16 amino acids. V lost 1 base to trimming and J lost 0 bases, with 10 bases between them. CDR3 DNA sequence: TGTGCCAGCAGCTTAGGGTCCAGTTATAGCAATCAGCCCCAGCATTTT. Translation: CASSLGSSYSNQPQHF.

The V call is TRBV10-3, the J call TRBJ1-2, with no clear D. The V gene lost 4 bases and the J gene lost 1 base, with 13 bases spanning the gap. Germline V CDR1 and CDR2: ENHRY, SYGVKD. The CDR3 totals 15 residues. The CDR3 loop is CAISGESIYNYGYTF. CDR3 DNA sequence: TGTGCCATCAGTGGGGAGAGCATATATAACTATGGCTACACCTTC.

The chain combines TRBV18 with TRBJ1-1; 7 bases are shared with TRBD1. With 4 bases clipped from V and 1 base from J, the junction kept 15 bases outside the gene matches. The CDR3 is 18 amino acids. Per the germline V gene, CDR1 is KGHSH and CDR2 is LQKENI. The CDR3 DNA reads as TGTGCCAGCTCACTAGGGCGGACAGGTCCTACTTCGAACACTGAAGCTTTCTTT. This codes for CASSLGRTGPTSNTEAFF. The whole variable domain, filled in from reference TRBV18 and TRBJ1-1, reads NAGVMQNPRHLVRRRGQEARLRCSPMKGHSHVYWYRQLPEEGLKFMVYLQKENIIDESGMPKERFSAEFPKEGPSILRIQQVVRGDSAAYFCASSLGRTGPTSNTEAFFGQGTRLTVV.

The J gene is TRBJ1-4, the V gene TRBV7-6, with D tentatively TRBD1 (6 bases). Trimming pared 5 bases from V and 3 bases from J, leaving 10 bases between. The CDR3 consists of 14 residues. Germline CDR1 SGHVS, CDR2 FNYEAQ. Written as DNA, the CDR3 is TGTGCCAGCAGCCTGGGGACATCTAATGAAAAACTGTTTTTT. Translating gives CASSLGTSNEKLFF.

The chain links TRBV28 to TRBJ2-1, with 9 bases lining up with TRBD2. Germline CDR1 is MDHEN and CDR2 is SYDVKM. This CDR3 contains 16 residues. V lost 8 bases and J lost 2; bases outside the gene matches: 10. The CDR3 region has the DNA TGTGCCAGCTCAGTCCTGAGACTAGCGGCCTACAATGAGCAGTTCTTC. Its translation is CASSVLRLAAYNEQFF.

The chain recombines TRBV28 with TRBJ2-5; 9 bases fit TRBD1. Germline lookup yields CDR1 MDHEN and CDR2 SYDVKM. Trimming removed 6 bases from V and 5 bases from J; junction bases left unmatched: 4. CDR3 length: 13 residues. The CDR3 reads CASRTGGEETQYF. The CDR3 coding sequence is TGTGCCAGCAGGACAGGGGGAGAGGAGACCCAGTACTTC.

The CDR3 reads CASSEGWGRGGYGYTF. CDR3 DNA: TGTGCCAGCAGTGAAGGGTGGGGCAGGGGTGGCTATGGCTACACCTTC. The chain couples TRBV6-1 to TRBJ1-2; the D gene is possibly TRBD1 (6 bases). The CDR3 consists of 16 residues. V was pared by 1 base and J by 4 bases, with 16 bases between. Germline-derived CDR1 and CDR2 are MNHNS and SASEGT.

This rearrangement joins TRBV11-1 to TRBJ2-3, with TRBD1 matching 8 bases. The CDR3 has 15 residues. Trimming removed 4 bases from V and 1 base from J; junction bases left unmatched: 4. Per germline, CDR1 SGHAT and CDR2 FQDESV (reference sequence). CDR3 DNA sequence: TGTGCCAGCAGCTCCCTGACAGGGGGCACAGATACGCAGTATTTT. Protein sequence: CASSSLTGGTDTQYF.

The genes are TRBV9 and TRBJ2-5; tentatively, D is TRBD1 (5 bases). The CDR3 has 16 amino acids. The V gene's germline CDR1 is SGDLS and CDR2 YYNGEE. V dropped 0 bases and J dropped 4 bases, with 16 bases sitting between them. CDR3 sequence reads: CASSVDGDPRGETQYF. The DNA of the CDR3 is TGTGCCAGCAGCGTAGACGGCGACCCTAGGGGAGAGACCCAGTACTTC.